This TCR beta chain was identified in a study of cytomegalovirus exposure and HLA in healthy donors. Points from the study as a whole: The majority of CMV-associated TCR beta chains were reported as apparently HLA-restricted in a later analysis.

The PCR contained 60 Vbeta and 13 Jbeta primers. Using immunoSEQ multiplex PCR, the repertoire was profiled, and TCRdb retains in-frame clones only, with some absent. The data contain about 89,000 clones, about 80% of them singletons. As for this clone: Its specificity is unknown.

Germline V gives CDR1 ENHRY, CDR2 SYGVKD. The CDR3 sequence is 16 residues long. Trimming took 11 bases from V and 3 from J; bases not matched to a gene: 19. This TCR derives from a male donor in good health and CMV-seronegative. Sequenced: PBMCs. The V gene is TRBV10-3, the J gene TRBJ2-7; 7 bases line up with TRBD2. The CDR3 nucleotides are TGTGCCCCGGGGAATTCCGCTAGCGGAGCAATCTACGAGCAGTACTTC. Its protein product is CAPGNSASGAIYEQYF.